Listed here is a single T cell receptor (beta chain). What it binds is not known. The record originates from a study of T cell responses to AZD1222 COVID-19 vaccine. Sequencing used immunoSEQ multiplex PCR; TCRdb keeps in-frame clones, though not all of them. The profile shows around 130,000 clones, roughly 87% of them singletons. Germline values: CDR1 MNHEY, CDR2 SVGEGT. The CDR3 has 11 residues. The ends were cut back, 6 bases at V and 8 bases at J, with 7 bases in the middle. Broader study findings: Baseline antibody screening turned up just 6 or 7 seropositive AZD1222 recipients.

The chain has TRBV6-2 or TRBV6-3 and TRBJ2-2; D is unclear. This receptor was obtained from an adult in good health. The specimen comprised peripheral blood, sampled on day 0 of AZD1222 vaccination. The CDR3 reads CASSLRGELFF. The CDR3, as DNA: TGTGCCAGCAGCCTCCGGGGGGAGCTGTTTTTT.